A selection of T cell receptor beta chains follows, all from one sample in a study of shared clonotypes between healthy human individuals. The repertoire was sequenced with immunoSEQ multiplex PCR; TCRdb's copy has only in-frame clones and lacks some. The data hold roughly 2,300,000 clones, with just under 95% observed a single time. Material: naive CD4+ T cells from PBMCs. The receptor source for this set is a man in his late teens or twenties in good health. Some clones in this sample may be carry-over from other donors' samples. Both conserved end residues are part of each CDR3. The D gene is left open where the match is weak.

d_call j_call v_call cdr3_nt cdr3_aa
- TRBJ1-2 TRBV30 TGTGCCTGGGGCCGGGGGTACTATGGCTACACCTTC CAWGRGYYGYTF
- TRBJ1-5 TRBV5-8 TGTGCCAGCAGCTTGCTTGGTCCCGGACACAATCAGCCCCAGCATTTT CASSLLGPGHNQPQHF
- TRBJ2-7 TRBV5-6 TGTGCCAGCAGCTCGAGGTCGCCACAACTACGAGAGCAGTACTTC CASSSRSPQLREQYF
TRBD1 TRBJ1-4 TRBV28 TGTGCCAGCAGCAGGACAGGAACCGTAAGAAAACTGTTTTTT CASSRTGTVRKLFF
- TRBJ2-7 TRBV4-1 TGCGCCAGCAGCCAGACCTTCGGCGGGCCCTACGAGCAGTACTTC CASSQTFGGPYEQYF
TRBD2 TRBJ2-1 TRBV13 TGTGCCAGCAGCCCTCGTAGGGGCGGGAGCAGCCCACGGGAGCAGTTCTTC CASSPRRGGSSPREQFF
- TRBJ2-1 TRBV7-8 TGTGCCAGCAGCTTAACGTTTGAGTGGGATTACAATGAGCAGTTCTTC CASSLTFEWDYNEQFF
TRBD1 TRBJ2-3 TRBV5-1 TGCGCCAGCAGTAAAAATCCGGGACAGGTGGCAGATACGCAGTATTTT CASSKNPGQVADTQYF
TRBD1 TRBJ1-5 TRBV28 TGTGCCAGCAGTTTGACAGGGGGCGTCCATCAGCCCCAGCATTTT CASSLTGGVHQPQHF
- TRBJ2-5 TRBV7-2 TGTGCCAGCAGCTTAAATTTCGGGGAGACCCAGAACTTC CASSLNFGETQNF
TRBD1 TRBJ2-1 TRBV5-1 TGCGCCAGCAGCACTACAGGGGAGTCCTACAATGAGCAGTTCTTC CASSTTGESYNEQFF
- TRBJ2-3 TRBV28 TGTGCCAGCAGTTTCCCAGCGGGCACAGATACGCAGTATTTT CASSFPAGTDTQYF
TRBD1 TRBJ2-7 TRBV6-5 TGTGCCAGCAGCCCCGGACAGGGGGGCTACGAGCAGTACTTC CASSPGQGGYEQYF
TRBD1 TRBJ1-3 TRBV18 TGTGCCAGCGGGTCGACAGGGGGTTTCTCTGGAAACACCATATATTTT CASGSTGGFSGNTIYF
- TRBJ1-2 TRBV27 TGTGCCAGCATGACCCGACCGCATAACGGGAACTATGGCTACACCTTC CASMTRPHNGNYGYTF
- TRBJ2-7 TRBV18 TGTGCCAGCTCCTACACACGGACTTATTACGAGCAGTACTTC CASSYTRTYYEQYF
TRBD1 TRBJ2-5 TRBV5-1 TGCGCCAGCAGCACACAGGGGTACCAAGAGACCCAGTACTTC CASSTQGYQETQYF
- TRBJ1-1 TRBV11-2 TGTGCCAGCAGCTTTAGGGAGAACACTGAAGCTTTCTTT CASSFRENTEAFF
- TRBJ2-2 TRBV14 TGTGCCAGCAGCCAACGTGGGCGAGTGGGCACCGGGGAGCTGTTTTTT CASSQRGRVGTGELFF
TRBD1 TRBJ1-2 TRBV4-3 TGCGCCAGCAGCCAAGAGGCACCGGGACAGGGTATAGGTGGCTACACCTTC CASSQEAPGQGIGGYTF